These 25 T cell receptor beta chains came from one sample sequenced in a study of blood T cells in healthy people across ages. Through a sample-barcoded 5' primer and a J-beta primer mix, a second PCR was run for roughly 6 to 11 cycles. TCRdb passed the 5' RACE reads through MiXCR, listing each CDR3 protein once. The data show about 800,000 distinct CDR3 sequences, around 25% seen once. The data were also submitted as part of a second study, on T cells of mothers and their children.

The sequencing input was blood. All receptors derive from a boy between 10 and 17 years old in good health.

A few counts support this clonotype. This chain uses TRBV7-2 with TRBJ1-4, with D tentatively TRBD1 (5 bases). Trimming shortened V by 4 bases and J by 4 bases, and 16 bases separated the two germline ends. The CDR3 runs 16 residues. Germline CDR1 is SGHTA and CDR2 is FQGNSA. CDR3 in amino acids: CASSWTRGTGNEKLFF. The DNA of the CDR3 is TGTGCCAGCAGCTGGACACGGGGGACGGGTAATGAAAAACTGTTTTTT.

The chain is built from TRBV7-8 and TRBJ2-2; 11 bases are a match to TRBD2. The germline V gene has CDR1 SGHVS and CDR2 FQNEAQ. The CDR3 covers 20 residues. J lost 0 bases, V lost 4 bases, and 13 bases had no gene match. The CDR3 here is CASSSDWGTSGISNTGELFF. Written as DNA, the CDR3 is TGTGCCAGCAGCTCGGATTGGGGGACTAGCGGAATATCGAACACCGGGGAGCTGTTTTTT. Full variable domain (outside the CDR3, taken from reference TRBV7-8 and TRBJ2-2): GAGVSQSPRYKVAKRGQDVALRCDPISGHVSLFWYQQALGQGPEFLTYFQNEAQLDKSGLPSDRFFAERPEGSVSTLKIQRTQQEDSAVYLCASSSDWGTSGISNTGELFFGEGSRLTVL.

This clonotype was seen more than once but under ten times. V usage is TRBV5-1 and J usage is TRBJ2-7, with 7 bases matching TRBD1. J was trimmed by 3 bases and V by 2 bases; bases with no gene match: 5. Germline V gives CDR1 SGHRS, CDR2 YFSETQ. This CDR3 is built from 14 residues. The CDR3: CASSFKQGIYEQYF. The CDR3 nucleotides read TGCGCCAGCAGCTTCAAACAGGGGATCTACGAGCAGTACTTC. Complete variable domain (other parts from reference TRBV5-1 and TRBJ2-7): KAGVTQTPRYLIKTRGQQVTLSCSPISGHRSVSWYQQTPGQGLQFLFEYFSETQRNKGNFPGRFSGRQFSNSRSEMNVSTLELGDSALYLCASSFKQGIYEQYFGPGTRLTVT.

Many counts were recorded for this clonotype. The chain joins TRBV15 to TRBJ1-4, with D maybe TRBD1 (5 bases). This CDR3 has 16 residues. V lost 0 bases and J 4 bases, leaving 12 bases between the germline ends. Germline V gene lookup returns CDR1 LNHNV and CDR2 YYDKDF (reference sequence). CDR3 in DNA: TGTGCCACCAGCAGAGAACTGGGGCTGATTAATGAAAAACTGTTTTTT. It yields the protein CATSRELGLINEKLFF.

This clonotype was counted a few times. The genes are TRBV11-1 and TRBJ2-3, with D unclear. The CDR3 sequence is 15 residues long. Germline V CDR1 and CDR2: SGHAT, FQDESV (reference sequence). V was shortened by 5 bases and J by 3 bases, with 15 bases between the two germline ends. The CDR3 DNA reads as TGTGCCAGCAGCATCGGTACTGGCAGAACAGATACGCAGTATTTT. It yields the protein CASSIGTGRTDTQYF.

The chain links TRBV4-3 to TRBJ2-1, with 7 bases fitting TRBD1. The CDR3 sequence is 15 residues long. Germline CDR1 reads LGHNA; CDR2 reads YSLEER. The V segment lost 2 bases and the J segment 9 bases; nucleotides outside the gene matches: 10. The CDR3 DNA sequence: TGCGCCAGCAGCCAATTTCAGGGGGATATAGGTGAGCAGTTCTTC. As protein: CASSQFQGDIGEQFF.

This chain joins TRBV12-3 or TRBV12-4 and TRBJ1-2; tentative D call: TRBD1 (6 bases). Trimming cost V 5 bases and J 8 bases, with 21 bases left between them. CDR3 size: 15 residues. CDR3 sequence reads: CASSPQRGGRDGYTF. The CDR3 coding sequence is TGTGCCAGCAGTCCCCAGCGGGGGGGGCGCGACGGCTACACCTTC.

In DNA form, the CDR3 reads TGCAGTGCTAGAGATCCGGGACTCAACAACGAGCAGTACTTC. This encodes CSARDPGLNNEQYF. The J gene is TRBJ2-7, the V gene TRBV20-1; possible D gene TRBD2, 6 bases. Between the trimmed V and J ends, which lost 0 bases and 5 bases, there was a span of 14 bases. This CDR3 spans 14 amino acids. The germline V gene encodes CDR1 DFQATT and CDR2 SNEGSKA (reference sequence).

This clonotype was picked up a small number of times. This sequence joins TRBV27 and TRBJ2-5, with D tentatively TRBD1 (5 bases). V gave up 3 bases and J gave up 5 bases, with 22 bases separating them. Germline assignment: CDR1 MNHEY and CDR2 SMNVEV (reference sequence). CDR3 length equals 17 residues. CDR3 sequence (DNA): TGTGCCAGCAGTTTGAGCTCTGGGCCGCTTAAGGGGGAGACCCAGTACTTC. It codes for CASSLSSGPLKGETQYF.

This clonotype turned up a few times. The chain is built from TRBV29-1 and TRBJ2-5, with D perhaps TRBD1 (7 bases). Looked up from germline, CDR1 is SQVTM and CDR2 is ANQGSEA. CDR3 length: 14 amino acids. V lost 3 bases and J 4 bases, leaving 15 bases between the germline ends. The CDR3 loop reads CSVDQGGSGETQYF. The CDR3 region has the DNA TGCAGCGTTGACCAGGGGGGTTCCGGAGAGACCCAGTACTTC.

The chain is built from TRBV28 and TRBJ2-1; TRBD2 agrees at 11 bases. J gave up 1 base and V 6 bases, and 8 bases lay outside the gene matches. The germline V gene has CDR1 MDHEN and CDR2 SYDVKM. The CDR3 length is 17 residues. The CDR3: CASRPSGGLKSYNEQFF. The CDR3 bases are TGTGCCAGCAGACCTAGCGGGGGGCTAAAATCCTACAATGAGCAGTTCTTC.

This clonotype has a handful of counts. This rearrangement joins TRBV5-6 to TRBJ2-4; D possibly uses TRBD1 or TRBD2 (5 bases each). V lost 0 bases and J lost 8, with 9 bases in between. There are 13 residues in the CDR3. Germline loops: CDR1 SGHDT, CDR2 YYEEEE. CDR3 amino acids: CASSLGRGDIQYF. The CDR3 DNA is TGTGCCAGCAGCTTGGGACGGGGCGACATTCAGTACTTC.

The genes are TRBV12-3 or TRBV12-4 and TRBJ1-1; no clear D gene. V gave up 1 base and J gave up 3 bases, with 12 bases separating them. CDR3 length: 15 residues. CDR3 nucleotides: TGTGCCAGCAGTTTAGTCGGGTACTCTGACACTGAAGCTTTCTTT. As protein: CASSLVGYSDTEAFF.

This clonotype was picked up a small number of times. This chain links TRBV7-3 with TRBJ2-7; 10 bases line up with TRBD2. The CDR3 has 15 amino acids. From germline, CDR1 is SGHTA and CDR2 FQGTGA. The junction had 7 bases not matched to a gene; V was cut back by 5 bases and J by 3 bases. CDR3 in DNA: TGTGCCAGCAGCCTCAGGCCTAGCGGGGGCTACGAGCAGTACTTC. Its protein is CASSLRPSGGYEQYF.

This clonotype was counted a few times. The chain uses TRBV18 and TRBJ2-2, with D maybe TRBD1 (6 bases). The length of the CDR3 is 16 residues. The germline V gene encodes CDR1 KGHSH and CDR2 LQKENI. The ends were cut back, 4 bases at V and 3 bases at J, with 15 bases in the middle. The CDR3 spells CASSRPGTPDTGELFF. In DNA form, the CDR3 reads TGTGCCAGCTCACGCCCCGGGACACCTGACACCGGGGAGCTGTTTTTT.

This clonotype was seen only a few times. Compared with germline, one end of the junction differs, possibly owing to a read error. This chain connects TRBV20-1 to TRBJ1-4; possibly TRBD1 for D (5 bases). The CDR3 sequence is 13 residues long. Germline CDR1 and CDR2: DFQATT and SNEGSKA (reference sequence). CDR3 in DNA: TGCAGTGCTAGGGACACAACTAATGAAAGACTGTTTTTT. Protein product: CSARDTTNERLFF.

This sequence joins TRBV29-1 and TRBJ1-1; D remains ambiguous. The CDR3 loop spans 16 amino acids. V dropped 4 bases and J dropped 4 bases, with 22 bases sitting between them. Per germline, CDR1 SQVTM and CDR2 ANQGSEA. CDR3 nucleotides: TGCAGCGTTGTAAGCAGGCCAACAATACGGAGCACTGAAGCTTTCTTT. Protein: CSVVSRPTIRSTEAFF.

The sample holds a few counts of this clonotype. J is TRBJ1-4 and V is TRBV4-3, with TRBD1 as a possible D gene (6 bases). The V gene's germline CDR1 is LGHNA and CDR2 YSLEER. The CDR3 has 18 residues. The V end was cut by 0 bases, the J end by 2 bases, with 16 bases between. Written as DNA, the CDR3 is TGCGCCAGCAGCCAAGATCAAACAGGGAGGATGACTAATGAAAAACTGTTTTTT. Protein product: CASSQDQTGRMTNEKLFF.

This rearrangement joins TRBV20-1 to TRBJ2-1, with 7 bases that match TRBD2. Germline V gives CDR1 DFQATT, CDR2 SNEGSKA (reference sequence). This CDR3 is 12 amino acids long. Trimming removed 5 bases from V and 9 bases from J; junction bases left unmatched: 7. The CDR3 protein is CSAYGGGIEQFF. CDR3 in DNA: TGCAGTGCTTATGGCGGGGGTATTGAGCAGTTCTTC.

This chain links TRBV3-1 with TRBJ1-1, with no clear D. V was shortened by 3 bases and J by 4 bases, with 12 bases between the two germline ends. CDR3 length equals 14 residues. CDR1 is LGHDT, CDR2 YNNKEL, per germline (reference sequence). The chain's CDR3 is CASSHEAFFTEAFF. As DNA, the CDR3 is TGTGCCAGCAGCCATGAGGCGTTTTTCACTGAAGCTTTCTTT.

The J gene is TRBJ2-5, the V gene TRBV25-1; 9 positions agree with TRBD2. The J call may be faulty, since TRBJ2-7 better matches the DNA end. Germline CDR1 reads MGHDK; CDR2 reads SYGVNS. There are 16 residues in the CDR3. CDR3 region: CASSEYRSGGVYEQYF. CDR3 DNA sequence: TGTGCCAGCAGTGAATATCGTAGCGGGGGAGTCTACGAGCAGTACTTC.

Comment on this clonotype: Germline is not matched at one junction end, which may reflect a read error. The CDR3 coding sequence is TGTGTCAGCAGTGAATGGAGACAGGGGGCACTGAATGAGCAGTTCTTC. This encodes CVSSEWRQGALNEQFF. This chain uses TRBV25-1 with TRBJ2-1, with 10 positions matching TRBD1. The CDR3 is 16 amino acids. Germline CDR1 reads MGHDK; CDR2 reads SYGVNS.

Points on this clonotype: Relative to the germline gene, one junction end is altered; a read error may explain this. This sequence joins TRBV29-1 and TRBJ1-2; weak D call: TRBD1 (5 bases). This CDR3 has 14 residues. Germline-derived CDR1 and CDR2 are SQVTM and ANQGSEA. In nucleotides, the CDR3 is TGCAGCGCTAACCTCGGAGGGGCCCAGGGTTCATTGGGCTTC. Residues: CSANLGGAQGSLGF.

This clonotype was seen more than once but under ten times. The rearrangement links TRBV2 to TRBJ1-6; 7 bases match TRBD1. Germline CDR1 is SNHLY and CDR2 is FYNNEI. CDR3 length equals 14 residues. J was trimmed by 11 bases and V by 6 bases; bases with no gene match: 10. The CDR3 is CASRPGQSGAPLHF. DNA for the CDR3: TGTGCCAGCAGGCCGGGACAGAGTGGGGCACCCCTCCACTTT.

The table lists this clonotype with a few counts. J is TRBJ1-1 and V is TRBV4-1, with 12 bases fitting TRBD1. Trimming took 3 bases from V and 9 from J; bases not matched to a gene: 8. Germline V gene sequence: CDR1 MGHRA, CDR2 YSYEKL. There are 15 residues in the CDR3. The CDR3 loop is CASSQPTRDRGQAFF. In DNA form, the CDR3 reads TGCGCCAGCAGCCAGCCCACCCGGGACAGGGGGCAAGCTTTCTTT.